Listed here are 18 T cell receptor beta chains from one sample, sequenced in a study of PD-1 blockade in mismatch repair-deficient tumors. Repertoires were generated with immunoSEQ multiplex PCR, while TCRdb's copy carries only in-frame clones and drops some. The data contain some 19,000 clones, almost 85% of them singletons. The source material was PBMCs, sampled 52 weeks after starting pembrolizumab. Every receptor here comes from an adult with mismatch repair-deficient cancer.

This chain connects TRBV6-1 to TRBJ2-3, with TRBD2 identical over 11 bases. The germline V gene encodes CDR1 MNHNS and CDR2 SASEGT. This CDR3 has 17 amino acids. The V gene end was trimmed by 2 bases and the J gene end by 2 bases; junction bases not matched to a gene: 6. CDR3 region: CASSEKVAGGATDTQYF. CDR3 bases: TGTGCCAGCAGTGAAAAGGTAGCGGGAGGGGCCACAGATACGCAGTATTTT.

The chain is built from TRBV18 and TRBJ2-5; TRBD1 aligns across 7 bases. With V trimmed by 0 bases and J by 2 bases, 3 bases remained unmatched. The length of the CDR3 is 15 residues. Germline V gene sequence: CDR1 KGHSH, CDR2 LQKENI. The chain's CDR3 is CASSPPSGQQETQYF. In DNA form, the CDR3 reads TGTGCCAGCTCACCACCGTCGGGACAGCAAGAGACCCAGTACTTC.

The rearrangement links TRBV18 to TRBJ2-2; 10 bases match TRBD1. The CDR3 spans 17 residues. Germline loops: CDR1 KGHSH, CDR2 LQKENI. The V and J ends lost 2 bases and 4 bases, in that order; junction bases with no gene match: 7. This chain's CDR3 is CASSPSGQGPSTGELFF. In DNA form, the CDR3 reads TGTGCCAGCTCACCATCGGGACAGGGGCCTTCCACCGGGGAGCTGTTTTTT.

The rearrangement joins TRBV2 to TRBJ2-4; 7 bases are shared with TRBD1. Germline V CDR1 and CDR2: SNHLY, FYNNEI. The CDR3 is made up of 16 amino acids. V lost 6 bases and J lost 3; bases outside the gene matches: 11. The CDR3 nucleotides are TGTGCCAGCAGGTTAGGGGGCCGTGGCGACAAAAACATTCAGTACTTC. Translating gives CASRLGGRGDKNIQYF.

This sequence joins TRBV10-1 and TRBJ2-2; 8 nucleotides agree with TRBD1. Trimming took 7 bases from V and 3 from J; bases not matched to a gene: 4. The V gene's germline CDR1 is WNHNN and CDR2 SYGVQD (reference sequence). This CDR3 is 14 amino acids long. The CDR3 DNA reads as TGCGCCAGCATGAGGACAGGGTACACCGGGGAGCTGTTTTTT. Amino acid sequence: CASMRTGYTGELFF.

CDR3 DNA sequence: TGTGCCAGCAGCCAACCGGGACTCCTGAGCGAGCAGTACTTC. The encoded protein is CASSQPGLLSEQYF. The chain employs TRBV11-3 and TRBJ2-7; tentative D call: TRBD2 (6 bases). Between the trimmed V and J ends, which lost 5 bases and 6 bases, there was a span of 17 bases. Germline CDR1 is SGHNT and CDR2 is YENEEA. The CDR3 consists of 14 residues.

This chain joins TRBV19 and TRBJ1-2; TRBD1 is a possible D gene (6 bases). V lost 7 bases, J lost 0 bases, and 12 bases lay in between. CDR1 and CDR2 from the germline V gene are LNHDA and SQIVND (reference sequence). The CDR3 totals 14 residues. The DNA of the CDR3 is TGTGCCAGTACCCGGACAGCTACTAACTATGGCTACACCTTC. Translation gives CASTRTATNYGYTF.

The chain combines TRBV28 with TRBJ1-1, with D maybe TRBD1 (6 bases). V lost 9 bases and J 0 bases, leaving 11 bases between the germline ends. The CDR3 length is 13 residues. In germline, CDR1 is MDHEN, CDR2 SYDVKM. This CDR3 reads CASWTAMNTEAFF. CDR3 DNA sequence: TGTGCCAGTTGGACAGCCATGAACACTGAAGCTTTCTTT.

This clone was recorded only once. This chain links TRBV18 with TRBJ1-2; D remains unclear. The CDR3 contains 13 residues. V lost 3 bases to trimming and J lost 3 bases, with 8 bases between them. Germline CDR1 KGHSH, CDR2 LQKENI. Written as DNA, the CDR3 is TGTGCCAGCTCACCTGCCGGGGACTATGGCTACACCTTC. Its translation: CASSPAGDYGYTF.

The chain recombines TRBV6-4 with TRBJ2-7, with TRBD1 identical over 12 bases. Trimming took 7 bases from V and 6 from J; bases not matched to a gene: 16. Germline CDR1 MRHNA, CDR2 SNTAGT. The CDR3 loop spans 17 amino acids. The CDR3 sequence: CASIEGTGGVQGCEQYF. The CDR3 DNA reads TGTGCCAGCATAGAAGGGACAGGGGGCGTTCAGGGGTGCGAGCAGTACTTC.

This clone has just one count. J is TRBJ2-1 and V is TRBV5-1, with D unresolved. The ends were cut back, 0 bases at V and 5 bases at J, with 12 bases in the middle. CDR1 and CDR2 (germline): SGHRS, YFSETQ. The CDR3 runs to 15 residues. The CDR3 protein is CASSLDGVSNNEQFF. The CDR3 region has the DNA TGCGCCAGCAGCTTGGATGGAGTGTCTAACAATGAGCAGTTCTTC.

The rearrangement links TRBV27 to TRBJ2-7; 8 bases are a match to TRBD2. This CDR3 region has 15 residues. CDR1 and CDR2 (germline): MNHEY, SMNVEV (reference sequence). The trim removed 0 bases at V and 4 bases at J, leaving 5 bases unmatched. Written as DNA, the CDR3 is TGTGCCAGCAGTTTATCGGTAGCGGGAAGGTACGAGCAGTACTTC. This sequence encodes CASSLSVAGRYEQYF.

The V call is TRBV6-5, the J call TRBJ2-5; 10 nucleotides line up with TRBD1. CDR3 length equals 15 residues. With 5 bases clipped from V and 5 bases from J, the junction kept 8 bases outside the gene matches. The germline CDR1 and CDR2 sequences are MNHEY and SVGAGI. Here the CDR3 DNA reads TGTGCCAGCAGTGCATCCGGGACAGGGGTGGAGACCCAGTACTTC. Its protein product is CASSASGTGVETQYF.

This rearrangement joins TRBV5-8 to TRBJ1-1; D not certain. In germline, CDR1 is SGHTS, CDR2 YDEGEE. Trimming pared 5 bases from V and 1 base from J, leaving 9 bases between. CDR3 length: 13 amino acids. The CDR3, as DNA: TGTGCCAGCAGTAAGGACTGGAACACTGAAGCTTTCTTT. Translated: CASSKDWNTEAFF.

The rearrangement joins TRBV10-1 to TRBJ2-1, with 9 nucleotides matching TRBD2. The CDR3 extends over 14 amino acids. J was trimmed by 9 bases and V by 0 bases; bases with no gene match: 3. Germline V gives CDR1 WNHNN, CDR2 SYGVQD (reference sequence). This chain's CDR3 is CASSESPSGVEQFF. Written as DNA, the CDR3 is TGCGCCAGCAGTGAGTCCCCTAGCGGGGTTGAGCAGTTCTTC.

The genes are TRBV11-2 and TRBJ2-2, with a weak D call TRBD2 (5 bases). Germline-derived CDR1 and CDR2 are SGHAT and FQNNGV. The CDR3 is 17 residues long. The V end lost 4 bases, the J end lost 1 base, and 16 bases lay between the germline ends. The CDR3 loop reads CASSSIRAGRNTGELFF. CDR3 DNA sequence: TGTGCCAGCAGCTCAATACGCGCGGGCAGGAACACCGGGGAGCTGTTTTTT.

This chain joins TRBV6-5 and TRBJ1-2; 10 bases agree with TRBD1. The ends lost 6 bases at V and 4 bases at J; junction bases unmatched: 5. Germline loops: CDR1 MNHEY, CDR2 SVGAGI. The CDR3 spans 14 residues. DNA of the CDR3: TGTGCCAGCAGCTGGACAGGGGGAAGCTATGGCTACACCTTC. It is translated as CASSWTGGSYGYTF.

The gene calls are TRBV11-1 and TRBJ1-3; the match to TRBD1 covers 9 bases. The CDR3 extends over 14 amino acids. V shed 6 bases, J shed 8 bases, and the junction held 8 bases outside the gene matches. Germline V gene lookup returns CDR1 SGHAT and CDR2 FQDESV (reference sequence). In DNA form, the CDR3 reads TGTGCCAGCAGATCACAGGGGGCATTGGACACCATATATTTT. Its translation: CASRSQGALDTIYF.